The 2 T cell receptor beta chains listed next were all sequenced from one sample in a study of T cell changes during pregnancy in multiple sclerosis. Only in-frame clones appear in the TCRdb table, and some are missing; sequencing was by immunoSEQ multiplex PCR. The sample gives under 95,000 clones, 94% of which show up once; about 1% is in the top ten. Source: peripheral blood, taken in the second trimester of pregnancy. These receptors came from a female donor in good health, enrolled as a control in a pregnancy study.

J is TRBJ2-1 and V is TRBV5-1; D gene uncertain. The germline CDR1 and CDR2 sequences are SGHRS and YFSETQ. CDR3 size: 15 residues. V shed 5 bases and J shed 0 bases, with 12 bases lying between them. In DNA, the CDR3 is TGCGCCAGCAGTCCTAGAGTGAGCTCCTACAATGAGCAGTTCTTC. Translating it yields CASSPRVSSYNEQFF. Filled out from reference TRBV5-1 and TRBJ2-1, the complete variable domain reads KAGVTQTPRYLIKTRGQQVTLSCSPISGHRSVSWYQQTPGQGLQFLFEYFSETQRNKGNFPGRFSGRQFSNSRSEMNVSTLELGDSALYLCASSPRVSSYNEQFFGPGTRLTVL.

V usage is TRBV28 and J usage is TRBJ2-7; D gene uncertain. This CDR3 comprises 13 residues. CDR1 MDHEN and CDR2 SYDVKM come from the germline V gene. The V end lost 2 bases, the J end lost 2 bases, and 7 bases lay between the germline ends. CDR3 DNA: TGTGCCAGCAGTTTACTAGTAACCTACGAGCAGTACTTC. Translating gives CASSLLVTYEQYF.